One and the same sample provided the 5 T cell receptor beta chains below, sequenced in a study of T-cell memory formation after mild COVID-19. A single record per CDR3 protein comes from TCRdb applying MiXCR to the 5' RACE reads. Found here are hundreds of thousands of distinct CDR3 sequences, more than 15% of them singletons; the top ten hold around 12%. Sequenced input: PBMCs or a T cell subset sorted from them (not recorded which). Receptors originate from an adult woman who had mild COVID-19 (a few samples of this study predate the infection). Cell type and time point are not known.

The table lists this clonotype with many counts. The J gene is TRBJ2-1, the V gene TRBV24-1; D is possibly TRBD1 (6 bases). The CDR3 loop spans 12 amino acids. Germline V gives CDR1 KGHDR, CDR2 SFDVKD. Trimming removed 4 bases from V and 9 bases from J, with 9 bases in between. The CDR3 protein is CATSDLGGEQFF. CDR3 sequence (DNA): TGTGCCACCAGTGACCTAGGGGGTGAGCAGTTCTTC.

This clonotype was detected only a few times. DNA for the CDR3: TGTGCCAGCAGAATCCCCTCAACAGGGGGCGGATACAATGAGCAGTTCTTC. Its translation is CASRIPSTGGGYNEQFF. This chain connects TRBV6-6 to TRBJ2-1; 9 nucleotides line up with TRBD1. Germline lookup yields CDR1 MNHNY and CDR2 SVGAGI (reference sequence). Trimming at V came to 6 bases and at J to 4 bases, leaving 13 bases not matched to a gene. The CDR3 sequence is 17 residues long.

This clonotype was recorded a few times. The CDR3 DNA reads as TGCAGCGTTGCGAGGGCCCGGGAGACCCAGTACTTC. Its translation: CSVARARETQYF. The J gene is TRBJ2-5, the V gene TRBV29-1, with D tentatively TRBD2 (5 bases). V lost 4 bases to trimming and J lost 5 bases, with 11 bases between them. This CDR3 spans 12 amino acids. Germline loops: CDR1 SQVTM, CDR2 ANQGSEA.

This clonotype was recorded at least ten times. The J gene is TRBJ2-1, the V gene TRBV30; D is perhaps TRBD1 or TRBD2 (6 bases each). The CDR3 loop spans 14 amino acids. The germline V and J ends were trimmed by 5 bases and 5 bases, with 16 bases remaining between them. Germline assignment: CDR1 GTSNPN and CDR2 SVGIG (reference sequence). CDR3 region: CAWGRDMRNNEQFF. In nucleotides, the CDR3 is TGTGCCTGGGGGCGGGACATGAGAAACAATGAGCAGTTCTTC.

This clonotype was counted ten times or more. V gene TRBV12-3 or TRBV12-4 combines with J gene TRBJ2-7, with D hard to call. V was clipped by 1 base and J by 5 bases, with 15 bases between them. The CDR3 has 15 amino acids. The CDR3: CASSLVRRVSNEQYF. The CDR3, as DNA: TGTGCCAGCAGTTTAGTTCGGAGAGTGAGCAACGAGCAGTACTTC.